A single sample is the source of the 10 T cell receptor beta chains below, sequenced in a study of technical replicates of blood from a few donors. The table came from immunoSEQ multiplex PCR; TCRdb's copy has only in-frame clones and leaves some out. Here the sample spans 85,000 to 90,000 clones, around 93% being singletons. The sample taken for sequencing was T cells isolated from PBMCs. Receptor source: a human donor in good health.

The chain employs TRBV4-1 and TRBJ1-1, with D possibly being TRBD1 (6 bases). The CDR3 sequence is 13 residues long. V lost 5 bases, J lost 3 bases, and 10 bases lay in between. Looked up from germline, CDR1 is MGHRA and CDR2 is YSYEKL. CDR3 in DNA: TGCGCCAGCAGCAGGGGGAGGGACACTGAAGCTTTCTTT. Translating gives CASSRGRDTEAFF.

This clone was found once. The CDR3 nucleotides are TGTGCCAGCTCACCCTCAACTAGCGGGAGGTACGAGCAGTACTTC. It translates to CASSPSTSGRYEQYF. V usage is TRBV18 and J usage is TRBJ2-7, with 12 nucleotides matching TRBD2. V was pared by 3 bases and J by 4 bases, with 4 bases of the junction left unmatched. Per the germline V gene, CDR1 is KGHSH and CDR2 is LQKENI. The CDR3 spans 15 residues. Complete variable domain (other parts from reference TRBV18 and TRBJ2-7): NAGVMQNPRHLVRRRGQEARLRCSPMKGHSHVYWYRQLPEEGLKFMVYLQKENIIDESGMPKERFSAEFPKEGPSILRIQQVVRGDSAAYFCASSPSTSGRYEQYFGPGTRLTVT.

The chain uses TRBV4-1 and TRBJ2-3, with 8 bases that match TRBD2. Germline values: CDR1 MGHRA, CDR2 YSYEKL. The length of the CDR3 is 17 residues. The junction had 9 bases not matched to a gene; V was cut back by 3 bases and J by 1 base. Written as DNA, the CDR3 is TGCGCCAGCAGCCAGTCTGGACTAGCTGGGGGCACAGATACGCAGTATTTT. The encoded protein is CASSQSGLAGGTDTQYF.

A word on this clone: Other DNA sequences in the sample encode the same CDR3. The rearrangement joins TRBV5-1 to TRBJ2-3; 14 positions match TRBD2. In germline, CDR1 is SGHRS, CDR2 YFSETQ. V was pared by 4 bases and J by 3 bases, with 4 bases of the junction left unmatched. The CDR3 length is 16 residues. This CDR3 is CASSGGTSGGTDTQYF. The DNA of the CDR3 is TGCGCCAGCAGCGGAGGGACTAGCGGGGGAACAGATACGCAGTATTTT.

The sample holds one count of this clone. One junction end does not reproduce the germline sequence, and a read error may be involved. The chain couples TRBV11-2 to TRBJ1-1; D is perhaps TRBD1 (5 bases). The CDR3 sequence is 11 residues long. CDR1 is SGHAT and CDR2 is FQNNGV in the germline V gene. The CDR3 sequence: CASSLDRKAFF. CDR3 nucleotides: TGTGCCAGCAGCCTAGACAGAAAAGCTTTCTTT.

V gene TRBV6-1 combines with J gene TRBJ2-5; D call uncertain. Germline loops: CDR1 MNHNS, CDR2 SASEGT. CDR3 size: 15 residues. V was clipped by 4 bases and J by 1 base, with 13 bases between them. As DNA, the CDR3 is TGTGCCAGCAGTGGCGGTCCTCAATTCCAAGAGACCCAGTACTTC. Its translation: CASSGGPQFQETQYF.

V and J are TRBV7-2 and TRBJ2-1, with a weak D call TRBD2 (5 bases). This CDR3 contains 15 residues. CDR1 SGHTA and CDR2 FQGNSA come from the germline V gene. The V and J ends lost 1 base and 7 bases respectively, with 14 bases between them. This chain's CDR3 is CASSLVFWGENEQFF. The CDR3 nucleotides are TGTGCCAGCAGCTTAGTGTTTTGGGGAGAGAATGAGCAGTTCTTC.

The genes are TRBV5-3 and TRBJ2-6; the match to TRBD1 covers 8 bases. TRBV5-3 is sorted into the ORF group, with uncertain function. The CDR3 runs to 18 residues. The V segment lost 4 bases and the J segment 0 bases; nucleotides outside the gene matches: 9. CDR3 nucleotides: TGTGCCAGAAGCCCACTGGGACAGGTGGACTCTGGGGCCAACGTCCTGACTTTC. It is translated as CARSPLGQVDSGANVLTF.

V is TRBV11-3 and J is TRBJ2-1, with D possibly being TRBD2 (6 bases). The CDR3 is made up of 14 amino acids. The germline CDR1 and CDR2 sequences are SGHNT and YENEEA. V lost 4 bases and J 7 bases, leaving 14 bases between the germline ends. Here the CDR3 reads CASSSRDLKNEQFF. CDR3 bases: TGTGCCAGCAGCTCGCGGGATCTAAAAAATGAGCAGTTCTTC.

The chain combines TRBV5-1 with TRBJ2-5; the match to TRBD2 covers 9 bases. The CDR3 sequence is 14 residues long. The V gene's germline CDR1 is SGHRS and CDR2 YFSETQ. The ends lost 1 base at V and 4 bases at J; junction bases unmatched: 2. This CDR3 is CASSLLAGRETQYF. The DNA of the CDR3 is TGCGCCAGCAGCTTGCTAGCGGGAAGAGAGACCCAGTACTTC.